This T cell receptor (beta chain) was sequenced during a study of T-cell reconstitution after alpha-beta-depleted transplantation in children. Unique molecular identifiers were incorporated into the prepared TCRbeta library. TCRdb recomputed calls from the PCR reads with MiXCR, one row per CDR3 protein. The sample lists around 530,000 distinct CDR3 sequences, approximately 32% seen once, with around 2.3% in the top ten. With V trimmed by 4 bases and J by 6 bases, 9 bases remained unmatched. Germline-derived CDR1 and CDR2 are MNHEY and SVGAGI. This CDR3 has 15 amino acids. The material sequenced was PBMCs from the stem cell graft donor, taken from the stem cell graft. The origin of this receptor is a human donor who donated a stem cell graft to a child with aplastic anemia. This sequence joins TRBV6-5 and TRBJ1-5; 7 nucleotides agree with TRBD1. CDR3 nucleotide sequence: TGTGCCAGCAGTTCGACAGGGTCGGCGGGTCAGCCCCAGCATTTT. This gives the protein CASSSTGSAGQPQHF.